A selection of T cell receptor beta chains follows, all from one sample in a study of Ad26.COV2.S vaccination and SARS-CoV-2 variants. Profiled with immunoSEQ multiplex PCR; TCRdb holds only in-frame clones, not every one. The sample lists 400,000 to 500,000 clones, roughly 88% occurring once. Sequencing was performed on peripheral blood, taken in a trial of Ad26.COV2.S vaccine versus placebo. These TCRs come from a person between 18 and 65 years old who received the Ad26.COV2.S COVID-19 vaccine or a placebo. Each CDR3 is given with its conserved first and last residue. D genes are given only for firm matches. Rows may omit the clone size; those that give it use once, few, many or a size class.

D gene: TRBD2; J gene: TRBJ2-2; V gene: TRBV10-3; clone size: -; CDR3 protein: CAIRFPISGGPHGTGELFF; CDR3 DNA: TGTGCCATCAGATTCCCGATTAGCGGGGGCCCCCATGGGACCGGGGAGCTGTTTTTT
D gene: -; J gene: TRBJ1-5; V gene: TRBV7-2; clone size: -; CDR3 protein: CASSLEGPFSNQPQHF; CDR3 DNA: TGTGCCAGCAGCTTAGAGGGACCCTTTAGCAATCAGCCCCAGCATTTT
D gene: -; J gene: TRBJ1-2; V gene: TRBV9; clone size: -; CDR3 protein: CASSGPLGYTF; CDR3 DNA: TGTGCCAGCAGCGGCCCCTTGGGCTACACCTTC
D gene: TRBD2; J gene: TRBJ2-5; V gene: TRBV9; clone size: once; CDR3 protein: CASSVDWGGTQYF; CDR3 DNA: TGTGCCAGCAGCGTAGATTGGGGGGGGACCCAGTACTTC
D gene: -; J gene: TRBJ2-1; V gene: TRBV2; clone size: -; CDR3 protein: CASSGYNEQFF; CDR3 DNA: TGTGCCAGCTCGGGATACAATGAGCAGTTCTTC
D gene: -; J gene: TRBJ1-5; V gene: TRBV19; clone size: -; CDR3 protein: CASSLGTRGFEPQHF; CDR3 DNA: TGTGCCAGTAGTCTCGGGACTCGGGGGTTTGAGCCCCAGCATTTT
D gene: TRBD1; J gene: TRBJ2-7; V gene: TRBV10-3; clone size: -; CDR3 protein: CAIRGRGQEEYEQYF; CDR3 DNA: TGTGCCATCAGGGGAAGGGGGCAGGAAGAATACGAGCAGTACTTC
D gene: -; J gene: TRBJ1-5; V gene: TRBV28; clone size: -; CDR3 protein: CASSLPRGERQPQHF; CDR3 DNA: TGTGCCAGCAGTTTGCCCCGGGGAGAGCGTCAGCCCCAGCATTTT
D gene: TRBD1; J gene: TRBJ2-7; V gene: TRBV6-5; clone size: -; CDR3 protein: CASGRTGQPSYEQYF; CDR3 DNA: TGTGCCAGCGGAAGGACAGGACAACCCTCCTACGAGCAGTACTTC
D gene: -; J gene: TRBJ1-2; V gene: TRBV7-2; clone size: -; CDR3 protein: CASSSHPDRPRAYGYTF; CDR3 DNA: TGTGCCAGCAGCTCGCACCCCGACAGGCCCAGGGCGTATGGCTACACCTTC
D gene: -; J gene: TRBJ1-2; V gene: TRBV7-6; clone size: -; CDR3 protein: CARVTSGYTF; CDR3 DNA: TGTGCCAGAGTGACATCGGGCTACACCTTC
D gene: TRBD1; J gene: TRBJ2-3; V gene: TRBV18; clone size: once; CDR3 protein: CASSPPRGLTDTQYF; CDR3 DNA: TGTGCCAGCTCACCCCCGAGGGGGCTCACAGATACGCAGTATTTT
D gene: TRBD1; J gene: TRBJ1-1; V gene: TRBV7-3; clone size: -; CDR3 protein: CASSLKGTGGMNTEAFF; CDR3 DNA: TGTGCCAGCAGCTTAAAAGGGACAGGGGGCATGAACACTGAAGCTTTCTTT